Presented here are 10 T cell receptor beta chains from one specimen sequenced in a study of blood T cell repertoires in COVID-19. Produced via immunoSEQ multiplex PCR; TCRdb's table is partial and in-frame only. The data hold some 50,000 clones, with under 90% observed a single time. Source material: peripheral blood. The receptors originated from a man aged 50 to 60 with acute or convalescent COVID-19.

This clone appeared a single time. The chain employs TRBV15 and TRBJ2-7; 12 positions agree with TRBD1. The CDR3 runs 15 residues. V gave up 3 bases and J gave up 5 bases; unmatched junction bases: 5. Germline CDR1 is LNHNV and CDR2 is YYDKDF (reference sequence). CDR3 region: CATSRVGTGGDEQYF. The CDR3, as DNA: TGTGCCACCAGCAGGGTCGGGACAGGGGGCGACGAGCAGTACTTC.

The chain employs TRBV5-1 and TRBJ2-3; D may be TRBD2 (7 bases). The CDR3 spans 16 residues. Germline values: CDR1 SGHRS, CDR2 YFSETQ. V was cut by 0 bases and J by 1 base, with 12 bases left in between. CDR3 sequence reads: CASSLDRGAGTDTQYF. The DNA for the CDR3 is TGCGCCAGCAGCTTGGATCGGGGGGCCGGCACAGATACGCAGTATTTT. Full variable domain (remainder filled in from reference TRBV5-1 and TRBJ2-3): KAGVTQTPRYLIKTRGQQVTLSCSPISGHRSVSWYQQTPGQGLQFLFEYFSETQRNKGNFPGRFSGRQFSNSRSEMNVSTLELGDSALYLCASSLDRGAGTDTQYFGPGTRLTVL.

V is TRBV4-2 and J is TRBJ2-5, with D perhaps matching TRBD1 (5 bases). Germline V gives CDR1 LGHNA, CDR2 YNFKEQ. With 1 base removed from V and 2 bases from J, the gap between germline ends came to 14 bases. This CDR3 contains 16 residues. The CDR3 sequence: CASSQGATVAQETQYF. The CDR3 nucleotides are TGTGCCAGCAGCCAAGGTGCGACAGTGGCACAAGAGACCCAGTACTTC.

The J gene is TRBJ1-4, the V gene TRBV27; 7 bases map to TRBD1. This CDR3 contains 17 residues. Germline V gene lookup returns CDR1 MNHEY and CDR2 SMNVEV (reference sequence). V shed 0 bases, J shed 2 bases, and the junction held 6 bases outside the gene matches. CDR3 residues: CASSLSARGLTNEKLFF. The CDR3 bases are TGTGCCAGCAGTTTATCCGCCAGGGGGTTGACTAATGAAAAACTGTTTTTT.

The chain combines TRBV6-1 with TRBJ1-5, with a weak D call TRBD1 (6 bases). Germline values: CDR1 MNHNS, CDR2 SASEGT. Trimming pared 0 bases from V and 4 bases from J, leaving 7 bases between. The CDR3 covers 14 residues. CDR3 amino acids: CASSEAQGNQPQHF. The CDR3 DNA reads TGTGCCAGCAGTGAAGCGCAGGGGAATCAGCCCCAGCATTTT.

The sample holds a few counts of this clone. The chain combines TRBV27 with TRBJ2-7, with a tentative D call TRBD1 (6 bases). The CDR3 totals 13 residues. Germline V gene lookup returns CDR1 MNHEY and CDR2 SMNVEV (reference sequence). The germline V and J ends were trimmed by 9 bases and 2 bases, with 14 bases remaining between them. The CDR3 is CAREKQGTYEQYF. CDR3 sequence (DNA): TGTGCCAGAGAAAAACAGGGCACCTACGAGCAGTACTTC.

The V gene is TRBV5-1, the J gene TRBJ2-7; TRBD2 agrees at 11 bases. The CDR3 extends over 17 amino acids. The germline V gene has CDR1 SGHRS and CDR2 YFSETQ. Trimming took 2 bases from V and 6 from J; bases not matched to a gene: 13. CDR3 coding DNA: TGCGCCAGCAGCTTCGGGCTAGCGGGGGGCGCGGACTCCGAGCAGTACTTC. This translates into CASSFGLAGGADSEQYF.

This clone has only a few counts. The CDR3 here is CASSLTGYQPQHF. CDR3 DNA: TGCGCCAGCAGTCTCACAGGCTATCAGCCCCAGCATTTT. V and J are TRBV10-2 and TRBJ1-5; TRBD1 might be the D (5 bases). CDR1 is WSHSY, CDR2 SAAADI, per germline. The CDR3 runs to 13 residues. Deletions cut 5 bases from V and 5 bases from J, with 10 bases between.

The gene calls are TRBV28 and TRBJ1-1; D not resolved. The V gene lost 6 bases and the J gene lost 3 bases, with 20 bases spanning the gap. Germline V CDR1 and CDR2: MDHEN, SYDVKM. This CDR3 has 16 residues. The CDR3 DNA reads as TGTGCCAGCAGCCCTGGGAGTCAGGAGCTTCACACTGAAGCTTTCTTT. It yields the protein CASSPGSQELHTEAFF.

The chain recombines TRBV7-9 with TRBJ2-1, with 7 bases identical to TRBD2. With V trimmed by 0 bases and J by 4 bases, 3 bases remained unmatched. The CDR3 spans 15 residues. Germline V lookup: CDR1 SEHNR, CDR2 FQNEAQ (reference sequence). The CDR3 protein is CASSLAGGQYNEQFF. For the CDR3, the DNA is TGTGCCAGCAGCTTAGCGGGAGGGCAGTACAATGAGCAGTTCTTC.